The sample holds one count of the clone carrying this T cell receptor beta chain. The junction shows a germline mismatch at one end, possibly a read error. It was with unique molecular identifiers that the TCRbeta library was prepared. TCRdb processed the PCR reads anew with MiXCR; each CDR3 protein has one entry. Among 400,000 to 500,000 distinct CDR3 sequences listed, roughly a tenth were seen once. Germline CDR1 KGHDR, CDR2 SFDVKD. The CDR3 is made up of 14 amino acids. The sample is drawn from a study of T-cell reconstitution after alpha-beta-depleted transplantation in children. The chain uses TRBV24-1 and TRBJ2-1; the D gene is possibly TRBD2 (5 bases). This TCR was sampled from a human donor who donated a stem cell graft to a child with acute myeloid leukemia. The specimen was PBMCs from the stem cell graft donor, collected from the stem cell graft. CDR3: CAPSDTGVFNEQFF. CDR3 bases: TGTGCCCCCAGTGATACCGGGGTCTTCAATGAGCAGTTCTTC.